This TCR beta chain was found in a study of blood T cell repertoires in COVID-19. Overall study: Acute and convalescent COVID-19 specimens originated in the United States, Italy and Spain.

Unmatched junction bases numbered 7, after V lost 2 bases and J lost 4 bases. The CDR3 contains 16 residues. Germline-derived CDR1 and CDR2 are SGHRS and YFSETQ. Methods used by the authors: Reference gene primer amplification gave nucleated cell count estimates. This table comes from immunoSEQ multiplex PCR, and its TCRdb copy is limited to in-frame clones, with some not included. From that table come the V and J calls and clone size; the DNA was used to work out D and trimming. This sample yields about 300,000 clones, of which around 87% are seen a single time; about 1.2% belongs to the top ten. This TCR was recovered from an older man with acute or convalescent COVID-19. The chain uses TRBV5-1 and TRBJ1-1; 11 bases agree with TRBD1. The sequenced sample consisted of peripheral blood. The CDR3 DNA is TGCGCCAGCAGCTTCGCTGGACAGGGGGCCGGCACTGAAGCTTTCTTT. Translating gives CASSFAGQGAGTEAFF.